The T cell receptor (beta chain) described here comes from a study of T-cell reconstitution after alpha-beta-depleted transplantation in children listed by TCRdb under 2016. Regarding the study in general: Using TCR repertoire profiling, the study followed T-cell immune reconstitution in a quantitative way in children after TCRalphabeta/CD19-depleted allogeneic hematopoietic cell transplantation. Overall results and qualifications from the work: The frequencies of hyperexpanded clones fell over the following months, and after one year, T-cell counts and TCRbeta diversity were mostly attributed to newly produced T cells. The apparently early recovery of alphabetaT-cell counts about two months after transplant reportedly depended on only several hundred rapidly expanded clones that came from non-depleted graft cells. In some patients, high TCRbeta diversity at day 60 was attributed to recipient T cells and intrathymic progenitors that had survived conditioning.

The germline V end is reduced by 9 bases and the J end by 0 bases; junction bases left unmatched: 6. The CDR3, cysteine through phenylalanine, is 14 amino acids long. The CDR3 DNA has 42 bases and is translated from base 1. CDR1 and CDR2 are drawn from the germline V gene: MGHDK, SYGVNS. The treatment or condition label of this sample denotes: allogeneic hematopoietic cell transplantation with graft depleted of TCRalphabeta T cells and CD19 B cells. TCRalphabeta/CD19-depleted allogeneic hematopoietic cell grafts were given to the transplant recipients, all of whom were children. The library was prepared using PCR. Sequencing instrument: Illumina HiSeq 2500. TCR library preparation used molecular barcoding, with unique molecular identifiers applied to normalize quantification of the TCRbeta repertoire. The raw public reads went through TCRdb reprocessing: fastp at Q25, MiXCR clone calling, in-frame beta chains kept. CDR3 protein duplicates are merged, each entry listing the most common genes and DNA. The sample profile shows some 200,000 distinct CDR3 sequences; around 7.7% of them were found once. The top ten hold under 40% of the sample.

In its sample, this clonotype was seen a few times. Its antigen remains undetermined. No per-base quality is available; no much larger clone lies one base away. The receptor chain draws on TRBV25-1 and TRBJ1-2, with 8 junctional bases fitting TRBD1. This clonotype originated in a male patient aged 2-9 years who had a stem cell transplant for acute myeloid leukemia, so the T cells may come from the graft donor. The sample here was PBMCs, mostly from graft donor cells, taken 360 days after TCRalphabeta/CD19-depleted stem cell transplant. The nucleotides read TGTGCCAGTATTGGGACAGGAACTAACTATGGCTACACCTTC. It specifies CASIGTGTNYGYTF.